A selection of T cell receptor beta chains follows, all from one sample in a study of CD8+ T cells in alopecia areata. Sequencing was performed with immunoSEQ multiplex PCR; in TCRdb, only in-frame clones are kept and a portion is missing. The sample has roughly 100,000 clones; 60% to 65% are singletons. The starting material was CD8+ T cells sorted from blood, obtained at week 4, from a patient treated with tofacitinib. These receptors were obtained from a human donor with alopecia areata. CDR3s include the opening cysteine and the closing phenylalanine or tryptophan. Each record gives: clone size, D gene, V gene, J gene, CDR3 DNA, CDR3 protein. D genes are given only for firm matches. Size is omitted from some rows. Given values are once, few, many or a class for expanded clones.

once	-	TRBV7-8	TRBJ2-5	TGTGCCAGCAGCTTAGACGAGTGGGGGGTAGGAGAGACCCAGTACTTC	CASSLDEWGVGETQYF
-	TRBD2	TRBV4-3	TRBJ2-1	TGCGCCAGCAGCCAAACTAGCGGGGGGCCCTACAATGAGCAGTTCTTC	CASSQTSGGPYNEQFF
few	TRBD1	TRBV29-1	TRBJ2-7	TGCAGCATATGGACAGGAATTACCTACGAGCAGTACTTC	CSIWTGITYEQYF
-	-	TRBV6-5	TRBJ2-3	TGTGCCAGTTCCTCTCTAGATACGCAGTATTTT	CASSSLDTQYF
few	-	TRBV29-1	TRBJ2-1	TGCAGCGGTGAGGGGGGGACTGATTCCTACAATGAGCAGTTCTTC	CSGEGGTDSYNEQFF
-	-	TRBV6-5	TRBJ1-1	TGTGCCAGCAGTTACTCCGAACAGTTCCTCGCTGAAGCTTTCTTT	CASSYSEQFLAEAFF
-	TRBD1	TRBV6-1	TRBJ1-1	TGTGCCAGCAGTGAAGCCAAGGTGGGTTGGACAGGCGGATCGAACACTGAAGCTTTCTTT	CASSEAKVGWTGGSNTEAFF
few	-	TRBV7-2	TRBJ1-5	TGTGCCAGCAGCTTACAAGGAGGAAGCCTGTATCAGCCCCAGCATTTT	CASSLQGGSLYQPQHF
-	TRBD1	TRBV15	TRBJ1-1	TGTGCCACCTCTAAAGACAGGGGGCTCGTCACTGAAGCTTTCTTT	CATSKDRGLVTEAFF
few	-	TRBV27	TRBJ2-6	TGTGCCAGCAGTGCAGACTACTCTGGGGCCAACGTCCTGACTTTC	CASSADYSGANVLTF
-	-	TRBV19	TRBJ2-2	TGTGCCAGTAGTATTGAGGTGGGGGGTATCAACACCGGGGAGCTGTTTTTT	CASSIEVGGINTGELFF
-	TRBD1	TRBV27	TRBJ2-1	TGTGCCAGCAGTCTTCTCGCGGGACAGGTAAACAATGAGCAGTTCTTC	CASSLLAGQVNNEQFF
-	-	TRBV29-1	TRBJ2-7	TGCAGCGTTGAGCAGGAGGGTTGGTACGAGCAGTACTTC	CSVEQEGWYEQYF
-	-	TRBV4-3	TRBJ2-7	TGCGCCAGCAGCCAAGGACTCGAGCAGTACTTC	CASSQGLEQYF
-	-	TRBV20-1	TRBJ1-1	TGCAGTTTCAGGGTCGGCACTGAAGCTTTCTTT	CSFRVGTEAFF
-	TRBD1	TRBV6-6	TRBJ2-5	TGTGCCAGCAGACACAGGGGGCTCTGGGAGACCCAGTACTTC	CASRHRGLWETQYF
once	TRBD1	TRBV5-1	TRBJ2-7	TGCGCCAGCACCCCCGGACAGGGCTCCTACGAGCAGTACTTC	CASTPGQGSYEQYF
-	TRBD2	TRBV29-1	TRBJ2-2	TGCAGCGCAGCGGGGGGGGACACCGGGGAGCTGTTTTTT	CSAAGGDTGELFF
-	-	TRBV27	TRBJ2-5	TGTGCCAGCAGTCCCCCCCTCCAAGAGACCCAGTACTTC	CASSPPLQETQYF
-	-	TRBV25-1	TRBJ1-1	TGTGCCAGCAGAGGGCCGGAGGCTTTCTTT	CASRGPEAFF
-	-	TRBV9	TRBJ2-2	TGTGCCAGCAGCGTTGACGCCACCGGGGAGCTGTTTTTT	CASSVDATGELFF
-	-	TRBV7-8	TRBJ2-1	TGTGCCAGCAGCTCCCTGGGGGACGACAATGAGCAGTTCTTC	CASSSLGDDNEQFF
-	-	TRBV5-1	TRBJ2-7	TGCGCCAGCAGCTTACCCGGGACCTACGAGCAGTACTTC	CASSLPGTYEQYF